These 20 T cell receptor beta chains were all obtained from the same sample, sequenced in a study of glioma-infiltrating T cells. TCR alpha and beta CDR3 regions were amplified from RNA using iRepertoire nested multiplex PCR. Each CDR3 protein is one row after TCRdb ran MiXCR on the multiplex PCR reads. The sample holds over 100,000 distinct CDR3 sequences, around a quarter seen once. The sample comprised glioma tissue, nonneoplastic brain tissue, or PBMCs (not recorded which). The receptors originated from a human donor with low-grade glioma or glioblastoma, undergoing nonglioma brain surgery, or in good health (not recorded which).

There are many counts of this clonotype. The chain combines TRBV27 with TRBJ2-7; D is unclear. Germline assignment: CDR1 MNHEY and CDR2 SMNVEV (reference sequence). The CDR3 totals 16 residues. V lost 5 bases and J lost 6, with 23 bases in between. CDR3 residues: CASSPPAAGIGVEQYF. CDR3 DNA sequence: TGTGCCAGCAGTCCCCCCGCGGCAGGCATTGGGGTCGAGCAGTACTTC.

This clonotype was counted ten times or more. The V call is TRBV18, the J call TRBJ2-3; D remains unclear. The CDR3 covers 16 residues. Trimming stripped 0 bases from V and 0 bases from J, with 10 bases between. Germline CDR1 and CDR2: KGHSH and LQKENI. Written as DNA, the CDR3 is TGTGCCAGCTCACCACCGTTCGGGCTTAGCACAGATACGCAGTATTTT. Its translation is CASSPPFGLSTDTQYF.

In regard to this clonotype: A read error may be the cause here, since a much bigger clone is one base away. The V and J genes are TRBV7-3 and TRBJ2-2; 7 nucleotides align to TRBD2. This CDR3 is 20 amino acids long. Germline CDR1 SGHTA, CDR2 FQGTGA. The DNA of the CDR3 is TGTGCCGGCAGCTTAACCGTTGATGGAGGGAGGGTCAAAAACACCGGGGAGCTGTTTTTT. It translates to CAGSLTVDGGRVKNTGELFF.

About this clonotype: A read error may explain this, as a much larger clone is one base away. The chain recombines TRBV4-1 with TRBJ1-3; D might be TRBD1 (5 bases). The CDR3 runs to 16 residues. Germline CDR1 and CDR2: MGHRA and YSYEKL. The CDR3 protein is CDSSQDIGGIGNTIYF. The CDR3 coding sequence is TGCGACAGCAGCCAAGATATCGGGGGTATTGGAAACACCATATATTTT.

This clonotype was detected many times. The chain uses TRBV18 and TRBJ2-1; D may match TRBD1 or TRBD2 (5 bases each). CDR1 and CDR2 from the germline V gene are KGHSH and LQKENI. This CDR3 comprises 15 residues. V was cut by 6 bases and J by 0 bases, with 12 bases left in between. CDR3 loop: CASSRGWSSYNEQFF. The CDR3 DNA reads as TGTGCCAGCTCCCGGGGCTGGAGCTCCTACAATGAGCAGTTCTTC.

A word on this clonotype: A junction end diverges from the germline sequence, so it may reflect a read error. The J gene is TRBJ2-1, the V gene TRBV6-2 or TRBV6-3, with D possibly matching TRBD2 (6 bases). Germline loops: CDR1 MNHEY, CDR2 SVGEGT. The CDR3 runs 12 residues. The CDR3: CSSAEGHNEQFF. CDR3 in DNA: TGTTCCAGTGCGGAGGGTCACAATGAGCAGTTCTTC.

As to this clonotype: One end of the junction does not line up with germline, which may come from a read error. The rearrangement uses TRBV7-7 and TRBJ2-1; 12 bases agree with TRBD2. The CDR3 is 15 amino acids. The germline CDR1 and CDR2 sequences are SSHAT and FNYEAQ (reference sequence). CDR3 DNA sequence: TGTGCTAGCAGCCTGACTAGCGGGAGAGTTAATGAGCAGTTCTTC. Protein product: CASSLTSGRVNEQFF.

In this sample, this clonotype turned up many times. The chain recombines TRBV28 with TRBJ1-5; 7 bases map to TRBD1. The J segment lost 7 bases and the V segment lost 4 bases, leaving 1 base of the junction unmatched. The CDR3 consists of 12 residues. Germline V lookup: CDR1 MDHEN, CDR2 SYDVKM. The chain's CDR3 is CASSSGGQPQHF. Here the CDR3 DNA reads TGTGCCAGCAGTTCAGGGGGGCAGCCCCAGCATTTT.

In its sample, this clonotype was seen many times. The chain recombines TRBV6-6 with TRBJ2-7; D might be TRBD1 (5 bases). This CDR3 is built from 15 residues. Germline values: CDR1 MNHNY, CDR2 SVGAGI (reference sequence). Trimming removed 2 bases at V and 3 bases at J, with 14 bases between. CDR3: CASSYRQVRDYEQYF. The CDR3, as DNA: TGTGCCAGCAGTTACCGACAAGTCAGGGACTACGAGCAGTACTTC.

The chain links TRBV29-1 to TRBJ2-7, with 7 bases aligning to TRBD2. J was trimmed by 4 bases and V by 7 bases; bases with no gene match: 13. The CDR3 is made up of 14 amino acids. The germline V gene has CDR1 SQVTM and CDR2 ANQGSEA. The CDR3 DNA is TGCAGCGGCCACGGGGAGGGCCGGCAATACGAGCAGTACTTC. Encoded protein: CSGHGEGRQYEQYF.

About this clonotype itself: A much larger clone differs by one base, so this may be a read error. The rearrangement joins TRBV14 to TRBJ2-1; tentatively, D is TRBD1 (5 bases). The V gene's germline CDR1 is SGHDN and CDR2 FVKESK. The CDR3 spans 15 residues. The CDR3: CAGSPYRTAYNEQFF. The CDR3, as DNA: TGTGCCGGCAGCCCTTACAGGACCGCCTACAATGAGCAGTTCTTC.

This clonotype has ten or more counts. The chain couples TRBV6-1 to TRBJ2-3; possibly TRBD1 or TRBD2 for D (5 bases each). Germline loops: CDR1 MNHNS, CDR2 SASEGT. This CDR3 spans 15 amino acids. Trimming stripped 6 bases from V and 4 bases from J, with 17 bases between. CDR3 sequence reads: CASRGTNLRADTQYF. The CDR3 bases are TGTGCCAGCAGGGGGACGAACCTAAGGGCAGATACGCAGTATTTT.

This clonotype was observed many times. The CDR3 bases are TGTGCCAGCAGCTTGAGGGACTTAGTGGACTACGAGCAGTACTTC. It translates to CASSLRDLVDYEQYF. The rearrangement joins TRBV7-9 to TRBJ2-7; D perhaps matches TRBD2 (6 bases). The germline V and J ends were trimmed by 3 bases and 3 bases, with 15 bases remaining between them. CDR1 SEHNR and CDR2 FQNEAQ come from the germline V gene (reference sequence). The CDR3 runs 15 residues.

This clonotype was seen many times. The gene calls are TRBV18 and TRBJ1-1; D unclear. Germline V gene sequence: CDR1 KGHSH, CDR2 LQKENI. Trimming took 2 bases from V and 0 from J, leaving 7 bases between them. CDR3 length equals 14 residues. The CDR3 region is CASSPDLMNTEAFF. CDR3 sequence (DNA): TGTGCCAGCTCACCAGACCTAATGAACACTGAAGCTTTCTTT. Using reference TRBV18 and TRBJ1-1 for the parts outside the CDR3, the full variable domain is NAGVMQNPRHLVRRRGQEARLRCSPMKGHSHVYWYRQLPEEGLKFMVYLQKENIIDESGMPKERFSAEFPKEGPSILRIQQVVRGDSAAYFCASSPDLMNTEAFFGQGTRLTVV.

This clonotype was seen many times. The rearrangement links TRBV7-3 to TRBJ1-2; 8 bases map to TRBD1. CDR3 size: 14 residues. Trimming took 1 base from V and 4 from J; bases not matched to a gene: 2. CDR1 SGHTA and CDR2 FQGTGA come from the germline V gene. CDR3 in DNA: TGTGCCAGCAGCTTAAACGACAGGGGCTATGGCTACACCTTC. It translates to CASSLNDRGYGYTF. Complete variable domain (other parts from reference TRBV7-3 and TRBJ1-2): GAGVSQTPSNKVTEKGKYVELRCDPISGHTALYWYRQSLGQGPEFLIYFQGTGAADDSGLPNDRFFAVRPEGSVSTLKIQRTERGDSAVYLCASSLNDRGYGYTFGSGTRLTVV.

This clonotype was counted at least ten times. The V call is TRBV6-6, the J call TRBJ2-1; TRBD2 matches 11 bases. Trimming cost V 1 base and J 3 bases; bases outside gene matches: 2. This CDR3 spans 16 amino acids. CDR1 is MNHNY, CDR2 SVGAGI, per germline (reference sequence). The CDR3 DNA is TGTGCCAGCAGTTACTACGGGACTAGCGGCTACAATGAGCAGTTCTTC. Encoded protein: CASSYYGTSGYNEQFF.

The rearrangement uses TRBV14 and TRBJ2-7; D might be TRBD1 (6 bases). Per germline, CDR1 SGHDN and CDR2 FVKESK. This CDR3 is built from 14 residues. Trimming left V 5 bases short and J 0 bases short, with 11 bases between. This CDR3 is CASSGTTDSYEQYF. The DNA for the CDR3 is TGTGCCAGCAGCGGGACAACAGACTCCTACGAGCAGTACTTC. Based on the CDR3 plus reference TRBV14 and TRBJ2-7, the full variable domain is EAGVTQFPSHSVIEKGQTVTLRCDPISGHDNLYWYRRVMGKEIKFLLHFVKESKQDESGMPNNRFLAERTGGTYSTLKVQPAELEDSGVYFCASSGTTDSYEQYFGPGTRLTVT.

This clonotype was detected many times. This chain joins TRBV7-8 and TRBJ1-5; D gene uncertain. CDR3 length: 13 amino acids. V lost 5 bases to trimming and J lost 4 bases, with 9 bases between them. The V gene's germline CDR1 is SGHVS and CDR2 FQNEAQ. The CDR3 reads CASSLSLNQPQHF. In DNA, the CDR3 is TGTGCCAGCAGCCTCAGCTTAAATCAGCCCCAGCATTTT.

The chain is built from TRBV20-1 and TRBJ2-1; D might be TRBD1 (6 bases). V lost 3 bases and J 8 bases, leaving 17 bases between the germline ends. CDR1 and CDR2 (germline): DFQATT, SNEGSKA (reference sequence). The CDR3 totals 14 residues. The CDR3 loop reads CSARDSAFSYEQFF. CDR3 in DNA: TGCAGTGCTAGGGACAGTGCTTTCTCCTATGAGCAGTTCTTC.

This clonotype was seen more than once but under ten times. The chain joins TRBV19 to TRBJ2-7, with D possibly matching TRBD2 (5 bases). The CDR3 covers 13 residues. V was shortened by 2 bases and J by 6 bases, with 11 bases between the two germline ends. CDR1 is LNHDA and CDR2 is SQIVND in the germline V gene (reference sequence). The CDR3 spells CASSISGSFEQYF. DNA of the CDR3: TGTGCCAGTAGTATATCGGGGTCGTTCGAGCAGTACTTC.